This record covers a single TCR beta chain. No cognate antigen has been identified for it. No per-base quality is available; no much larger clone lies one base away. The donors were healthy, HIV-negative adults who had no recently reported acute infections or vaccinations. Only Caucasian adults living in Nashville, Tennessee, USA were represented among the donors. CD4+ T cells were enriched by magnetic negative selection, after which naive cells were positively selected on CD45RA and the negative fraction was taken as the memory subset. Blood was obtained by leukapheresis, after which PBMCs were separated by Ficoll-Histopaque density gradient centrifugation and cryopreserved in liquid nitrogen vapor phase. Purity and quantity of every magnetically sorted T cell population were checked by analytical flow cytometry. Genomic DNA was isolated from each sorted fraction and quantified by UV absorbance on a Nanodrop 2000c.

TCR CDR3 regions were amplified from genomic DNA by multiplex PCR using the deep immunoSEQ assay. Genomic DNA extracted from each cell subset was distributed evenly over all wells of several immunoSEQ 96-well plates, and each plate served as one replicate. Each replicate PCR for sorted subsets received around 200 ng genomic DNA, equal to around 32,000 T cell genomes. The purified libraries were quantified using a Qubit 3.0 fluorometer, sized with a Bioanalyzer 2100, and then quantified again using the KAPA Library Quantification kit. Every immunoSEQ 96-well plate was sequenced on a separate single-read 150-cycle Illumina NextSeq 550 flow cell. In the original analysis: Because only junctional sequences without quality scores were contained in the immunoSEQ output, filtering matching that applied to full-length reads could not be performed. Sequences were annotated with PyIR, a Python wrapper for IgBLAST v1.9, and V/J genes and CDR3 were assigned using IMGT germline references. Reads with weak V/J assignments (E-value above 1e-6), missing CDR3, stop codons, out-of-frame junctions, or ambiguous translated residues were removed. A V3J clonotype was defined by an identical inferred V gene, J gene, and CDR3 amino acid sequence. Percentage overlap between repertoires was computed as shared unique clonotypes divided by the size of the smaller repertoire. Three approaches were used to assess repertoire richness: RTK rarefaction, the Chao1 estimator, and Recon v2.1 estimates of unobserved clonotypes. For all TCRbeta clonotypes obtained by the gDNA method from several donors, generation probabilities were computed with OLGA. Imported from immuneACCESS, the table was reduced by TCRdb to in-frame sequences with V and J called. These copies leave out some clones; in studies compared against another copy, an unresolved V gene accounts for under half, and the cause of the remainder is not known. V and J calls and clone size come straight from that table; D and trimming were deduced from the DNA. Within this sample are roughly 2,300,000 clones, with 85% to 95% of them counted one time only. The ten largest make up about 0.36% of the sample.

This sample was taken from a study of shared clonotypes between healthy human individuals (TCRdb year 2020). Study-wide context: A couple of women and a few men aged 18 to 49 years were included in the cohort. To increase sequencing depth and limit assay-specific biases, TCR repertoire library preparation and sequencing were carried out by different laboratories using diverse techniques. For each donor, three plates each were used for CD4 naive and CD4 memory, two plates were used for CD8 naive, and one plate was used for CD8 memory. Leukapheresis yielded between about 0.8 and 8.9 billion PBMCs per donor. The study deeply sequenced blood TCR repertoires of several healthy adults to estimate repertoire size and the extent of clonotype sharing between individuals.

CDR1 and CDR2, looked up from the germline V gene (reference sequence), are LNHNV and YYDKDF. Between the V and J ends, shortened by 2 bases and 5 bases respectively, the junction contains 16 bases. From cysteine to phenylalanine, the CDR3 is 16 amino acids long. Only the CDR3 DNA stays, 48 bases, in frame from base 1. Broader findings and caveats from the paper: Sampling was restricted to blood, and TCR repertoires in tissues likely differ from the TCR repertoires found in blood. Sharing across several donors was observed for roughly 5.4% of naive CD4, 3% to 3.5% of naive CD8, 2.3% of memory CD4, and over 0.3% of memory CD8 clonotypes. Clonotypes shared by all four sorted-subset donors showed higher generation probabilities than non-shared clonotypes. Because the study included only a small number of donors, the genetic and exposure-history diversity represented was limited. Pairwise subsampling indicated that sequencing depth was expected to affect the degree of clonotype sharing among donors. Rarefaction of sorted-subset datasets indicated incomplete sequencing despite the large sequencing depth. Larger estimated clonotype richness was generally found for naive subsets than for memory subsets.

The rearrangement joined TRBV15 to TRBJ1-5; matching of 5 bases hints at TRBD1 as the D gene. The sequenced sample consisted of naive CD4+ T cells from PBMCs. The cell subset or site label here, explained by the study, means: CD45RA+ positively selected. The source is a man aged 18-30 years in good health. Some clones in this sample may be carry-over from other donors' samples. The sequenced DNA: TGTGCCACCAGCAGATTTTCCCGTGGGGGTGATCAGCCCCAGCATTTT. It translates as CATSRFSRGGDQPQHF.